A single sample is the source of the 16 T cell receptor beta chains below, sequenced in a study of T cell repertoires in aging, cancer and after chemotherapy (dated by TCRdb to between 2018 and 2021). Data came from an Illumina MiSeq. Rearranged TRB sequences spanning V, D and J segments were amplified in a multiplex touch-down PCR with a mixed TRB-A/B primer pool. TCRdb redid the processing of the public reads, applying fastp at Q25 and MiXCR, and retained in-frame beta chains. Rows are unified per CDR3 protein, each entry keeping the most common DNA and genes. The sample table holds more than 8,500 distinct CDR3 sequences, of which just over 40% were seen once. 9% to 15% of the sample rests with the top ten. Instead of sorted cells or RNA, genomic DNA extracted from peripheral blood served as the source for amplifying TCR beta rearrangements. The sequenced sample consisted of blood. Receptors were obtained from a human donor with a solid tumor.

This clonotype is categorized as medium-sized. The chain joins TRBV29-1 to TRBJ1-1, with D uncertain. Trimming left V 7 bases short and J 5 bases short, with 14 bases between. Per germline, CDR1 SQVTM and CDR2 ANQGSEA. The CDR3 extends over 12 amino acids. The CDR3 coding sequence is TGCAGCGGGTTGCAAGGAGGAACTGAAGCTTTCTTT. This sequence encodes CSGLQGGTEAFF.

This clonotype occurred a few times. The chain couples TRBV19 to TRBJ1-2; TRBD1 is a possible D gene (5 bases). V gave up 0 bases and J gave up 4 bases, with 18 bases separating them. Germline lookup yields CDR1 LNHDA and CDR2 SQIVND (reference sequence). There are 17 residues in the CDR3. CDR3 sequence: CASSIDTRGRSLYGYTF. The CDR3 DNA reads TGTGCCAGTAGTATAGATACCCGGGGCCGGTCCCTCTATGGCTACACCTTC.

This clonotype has a handful of counts. V is TRBV19 and J is TRBJ2-5; D gene ambiguous. V was cut by 3 bases and J by 5 bases, with 10 bases left in between. CDR1 and CDR2 (germline): LNHDA, SQIVND (reference sequence). The CDR3 has 13 residues. The CDR3 bases are TGTGCCAGTAGTATCCGGGCCGAGGAGACCCAGTACTTC. Translated: CASSIRAEETQYF.

V usage is TRBV5-4 and J usage is TRBJ1-1; D might be TRBD1 (6 bases). The V gene's germline CDR1 is SGHNT and CDR2 YYREEE (reference sequence). V lost 8 bases to trimming and J lost 4 bases, with 12 bases between them. There are 12 residues in the CDR3. The CDR3 region is CASSSRGTEAFF. The CDR3 coding sequence is TGTGCCAGTTCGTCCAGGGGCACTGAAGCTTTCTTT. Based on the CDR3 plus reference TRBV5-4 and TRBJ1-1, the full variable domain is ETGVTQSPTHLIKTRGQQVTLRCSSQSGHNTVSWYQQALGQGPQFIFQYYREEENGRGNFPPRFSGLQFPNYSSELNVNALELDDSALYLCASSSRGTEAFFGQGTRLTVV.

This clonotype is medium-sized. The V gene is TRBV11-3, the J gene TRBJ2-2; 7 nucleotides line up with TRBD2. The CDR3 has 15 amino acids. Looked up from germline, CDR1 is SGHNT and CDR2 is YENEEA. V shed 5 bases, J shed 5 bases, and the junction held 8 bases outside the gene matches. CDR3 sequence reads: CASSGGGVRTGELFF. CDR3 coding DNA: TGTGCCAGCAGCGGGGGGGGAGTACGAACCGGGGAGCTGTTTTTT.

The chain uses TRBV6-5 and TRBJ2-5; tentative D call: TRBD2 (5 bases). Per germline, CDR1 MNHEY and CDR2 SVGAGI. The CDR3 is 16 amino acids. V was pared by 2 bases and J by 0 bases, with 13 bases between. The CDR3 reads CASSYRGYPNQETQYF. CDR3 nucleotides: TGTGCCAGCAGTTACCGGGGATACCCAAACCAAGAGACCCAGTACTTC.

This clonotype was counted between two and nine times. The genes are TRBV19 and TRBJ1-2; D is perhaps TRBD1 (6 bases). The germline gives CDR1 LNHDA, CDR2 SQIVND (reference sequence). Trimming stripped 6 bases from V and 5 bases from J, with 16 bases between. There are 14 residues in the CDR3. CDR3 bases: TGTGCCAGTAGCCAACAGGGACCCCCATATGGCTACACCTTC. Its protein is CASSQQGPPYGYTF. The variable domain in full, completed from reference TRBV19 and TRBJ1-2, reads DGGITQSPKYLFRKEGQNVTLSCEQNLNHDAMYWYRQDPGQGLRLIYYSQIVNDFQKGDIAEGYSVSREKKESFPLTVTSAQKNPTAFYLCASSQQGPPYGYTFGSGTRLTVV.

This clonotype appeared a few times. The chain links TRBV11-3 to TRBJ1-1, with D tentatively TRBD1 (6 bases). Per the germline V gene, CDR1 is SGHNT and CDR2 is YENEEA. V lost 3 bases, J lost 9 bases, and 11 bases lay in between. The CDR3 covers 12 residues. This CDR3 is CASSFYGGQAFF. DNA of the CDR3: TGTGCCAGCAGCTTTTACGGGGGGCAAGCTTTCTTT.

A few counts support this clonotype. The chain couples TRBV6-5 to TRBJ1-1; D ambiguous. CDR1 is MNHEY and CDR2 is SVGAGI in the germline V gene. V lost 7 bases and J 4 bases, leaving 16 bases between the germline ends. The CDR3 is 14 amino acids. This CDR3 is CASIQTDGGTEAFF. The CDR3, as DNA: TGTGCCAGCATTCAAACGGATGGAGGCACTGAAGCTTTCTTT.

This clonotype was seen only a few times. J is TRBJ2-7 and V is TRBV19; D is perhaps TRBD2 (6 bases). The CDR3 contains 16 residues. The germline V gene has CDR1 LNHDA and CDR2 SQIVND (reference sequence). V was clipped by 3 bases and J by 3 bases, with 18 bases between them. In DNA form, the CDR3 reads TGTGCCAGTAGTATGAGGATCACGGCGGGGTTCTACGAGCAGTACTTC. Protein: CASSMRITAGFYEQYF. The full variable domain, with the rest looked up from reference TRBV19 and TRBJ2-7, is DGGITQSPKYLFRKEGQNVTLSCEQNLNHDAMYWYRQDPGQGLRLIYYSQIVNDFQKGDIAEGYSVSREKKESFPLTVTSAQKNPTAFYLCASSMRITAGFYEQYFGPGTRLTVT.

This clonotype is termed medium-sized (0.01 to 0.1%). The chain uses TRBV11-3 and TRBJ2-5; 7 bases are a match to TRBD2. Germline V gene lookup returns CDR1 SGHNT and CDR2 YENEEA. Losses at the gene ends were 5 bases for V and 4 bases for J; bases not matched to a gene: 4. The CDR3 spans 13 residues. CDR3 amino acids: CASSLRTRETQYF. CDR3 sequence (DNA): TGTGCCAGCAGCCTCAGGACTAGAGAGACCCAGTACTTC.

This CDR3 is CATSDLNQPQHF. The CDR3 DNA reads as TGTGCCACCAGTGATTTGAATCAGCCCCAGCATTTT. J is TRBJ1-5 and V is TRBV24-1; D gene unclear. Germline V lookup: CDR1 KGHDR, CDR2 SFDVKD. The CDR3 has 12 amino acids. The V end was cut by 0 bases, the J end by 4 bases, with 0 bases between.

There are a few counts of this clonotype. V gene TRBV27 combines with J gene TRBJ2-7, with D tentatively TRBD2 (5 bases). The CDR3 has 13 residues. The germline V gene has CDR1 MNHEY and CDR2 SMNVEV (reference sequence). V gave up 2 bases and J gave up 7 bases, with 12 bases separating them. Written as DNA, the CDR3 is TGTGCCAGCAGTTTACTCCCCGAGGGTGAGCAGTACTTC. This encodes CASSLLPEGEQYF.

This clonotype was found a few times. V usage is TRBV6-2 or TRBV6-3 and J usage is TRBJ2-7, with TRBD1 as a possible D gene (5 bases). In germline, CDR1 is MNHEY, CDR2 SVGEGT. Trimming took off 0 bases at V and 3 bases at J, with 12 bases between the two ends. There are 15 residues in the CDR3. The CDR3: CASSYSSGALYEQYF. CDR3 coding DNA: TGTGCCAGCAGTTACTCGTCTGGGGCTCTCTACGAGCAGTACTTC.

The chain carries TRBV19 and TRBJ1-5; D unresolved. The V and J ends lost 6 bases and 5 bases respectively, with 11 bases between them. Germline-derived CDR1 and CDR2 are LNHDA and SQIVND (reference sequence). This CDR3 spans 13 amino acids. The CDR3 DNA reads TGTGCCAGTAGCCCTGACGGGGATCAGCCCCAGCATTTT. This encodes CASSPDGDQPQHF.

The CDR3 DNA is TGTGCCAGCAGCTTAGCGGTGCTAGCGGGAGGGCCGAACTACGAGCAGTACTTC. It encodes CASSLAVLAGGPNYEQYF. V gene TRBV7-6 combines with J gene TRBJ2-7, with 12 bases aligning to TRBD2. V shed 0 bases, J shed 3 bases, and the junction held 9 bases outside the gene matches. CDR1 is SGHVS and CDR2 is FNYEAQ in the germline V gene. The CDR3 totals 18 residues.